The rows below give T cell receptor beta chains drawn from one sample of a study of T-cell reconstitution after alpha-beta-depleted transplantation in children. One entry per CDR3 protein results from TCRdb running MiXCR on the PCR reads. The sample records about 980,000 distinct CDR3 sequences, around 30% being singletons. Source: PBMCs, mostly from graft donor cells, taken 360 days after TCRalphabeta/CD19-depleted stem cell transplant. The source of these receptors is a boy younger than two who had a stem cell transplant for SCID, so the T cells may come from the graft donor. Each CDR3 is given with its conserved first and last residue. A D gene is named only where the DNA matches it firmly. Only some rows state a clone size, as once, few, many or a class for expanded clones.

clone_size d_call j_call v_call cdr3_nt cdr3_aa
once - TRBJ2-1 TRBV19 TGTGCCAGTAGTCCGACCTCCAGGGGGGTTGTCAATGAGCAGTTCTTC CASSPTSRGVVNEQFF
- - TRBJ1-1 TRBV7-9 TGTGCCAGCAGCTTAATAGCGAAAGCTTTCTTT CASSLIAKAFF
- - TRBJ1-1 TRBV11-2 TGTGCCAGCAGCTTCTACACGGGAACTGAAGCTTTCTTT CASSFYTGTEAFF
- - TRBJ2-5 TRBV6-5 TGTGCCAGCAGTTCGAATATCAGACAAGAGACCCAGTACTTC CASSSNIRQETQYF
- - TRBJ2-5 TRBV3-1 TGTGCCAGCAGCCTACAACGCCCAGTTGGTGGTGAGACCCAGTACTTC CASSLQRPVGGETQYF
few - TRBJ2-7 TRBV10-3 TGTGCCATCAGTTGGGACGCTACCTCAACCCAACAGTACTTC CAISWDATSTQQYF
- TRBD2 TRBJ2-5 TRBV7-9 TGTGCCAGCAGCTTAGTCGGGACTAGCGTCAGAGAGACCCAGTACTTC CASSLVGTSVRETQYF
- TRBD1 TRBJ2-7 TRBV7-8 TGTGCCAGCAGCTTATCCGGGACAGGGGGTAACGAGCAGTACTTC CASSLSGTGGNEQYF
- - TRBJ2-1 TRBV12-3/TRBV12-4 TGTGCCAGCAGTATACAGTCCCTTAACAATGAGCAGTTCTTC CASSIQSLNNEQFF
- TRBD2 TRBJ2-3 TRBV10-3 TGTGCCATCGCCCAGACTAGCCCAGATACGCAGTATTTT CAIAQTSPDTQYF
many - TRBJ2-7 TRBV7-6 TGTGCCAGCAGCTTATTAGGTGGGGAGAAGGTCTCCTACGAGCAGTACTTC CASSLLGGEKVSYEQYF
- TRBD2 TRBJ2-1 TRBV4-1 TGCGCCAGCAGGACGTGGGACCGACTAGCGCGAAGCTCCTACAATGAGCAGTTCTTC CASRTWDRLARSSYNEQFF
- - TRBJ1-5 TRBV25-1 TGTGCCAGCAGGGACTTTACACTTAGCAATCAGCCCCAGCATTTT CASRDFTLSNQPQHF
few TRBD1 TRBJ2-1 TRBV12-3/TRBV12-4 TGTGCCAGCAGTTTAAGGGAAGGGACAGGGGGCGGCAGAGGTGAGCAGTTCTTC CASSLREGTGGGRGEQFF
- - TRBJ2-4 TRBV18 TGTGCCAGCTCGGCTCTGGGGGCCAAAAACATTCAGTACTTC CASSALGAKNIQYF
- TRBD2 TRBJ2-7 TRBV5-1 TGCGCCAGCAGCTCGGGACTAGCGGGGCTTTACGAGCAGTACTTC CASSSGLAGLYEQYF
- TRBD1 TRBJ1-1 TRBV5-1 TGCGCCAGCAGCTGGGGACAGGGGTTCATGAACACTGAAGCTTTCTTT CASSWGQGFMNTEAFF
few - TRBJ2-2 TRBV5-1 TGCGCCAGCAGCTCAGCCGGGGTCACCGGGGAGCTGTTTTTT CASSSAGVTGELFF
- - TRBJ2-3 TRBV7-8 TGTGCCAGCAGCTTACAGTCCGCAGATACGCAGTATTTT CASSLQSADTQYF
- - TRBJ1-3 TRBV5-1 TGCGCCAGCAGCTTGGTGGGGCAGAGCTTCGGAAACACCATATATTTT CASSLVGQSFGNTIYF
- - TRBJ2-1 TRBV7-2 TGTGCCAGCAGCTTACAACTCATCCTTTACAATGAGCAGTTCTTC CASSLQLILYNEQFF
- TRBD2 TRBJ2-1 TRBV6-6 TGTGCCAGCAGCACCGGGACTAGCCGATCCTACAATGAGCAGTTCTTC CASSTGTSRSYNEQFF
many - TRBJ2-2 TRBV4-3 TGCGCCAGCAGCCAAGATCGGGCAGGGTGGGAGCTGTTTTTT CASSQDRAGWELFF
many TRBD1 TRBJ2-7 TRBV15 TGTGCCACCAGCAGGTCGGACAGGGCGGTCTACGAGCAGTACTTC CATSRSDRAVYEQYF
- - TRBJ1-5 TRBV29-1 TGCAGCGTTGCGTGGGGGACCGGTCAGCCCCAGCATTTT CSVAWGTGQPQHF
- - TRBJ2-7 TRBV5-7 TGTGCCAGCAGCCCCGACGGGGAGGCCGAGCAGTACTTC CASSPDGEAEQYF
many - TRBJ2-1 TRBV21-1 TGTGCCAGCAGCAAAGATGGTCGCAGGGAACGGTATGAGCAGTTCTTC CASSKDGRRERYEQFF
- TRBD2 TRBJ2-5 TRBV20-1 TGCAGTGCTAGCCTAGCGGAAGAGACCCAGTACTTC CSASLAEETQYF
- - TRBJ2-1 TRBV2 TGTGCCAGCAGTGAACTGACCGCCTACAATGAGCAGTTCTTC CASSELTAYNEQFF
few TRBD2 TRBJ2-1 TRBV20-1 TGCAGTGCTAGAGACCCTAGCGGGGCCAATGAGCAGTTCTTC CSARDPSGANEQFF
- TRBD1 TRBJ1-6 TRBV5-1 TGCGCCAGCAGCTTGGAGGGGACAGGGTTGGATTCACCCCTCCACTTT CASSLEGTGLDSPLHF
- TRBD1 TRBJ2-6 TRBV7-8 TGTGCCAGCAGCTTAAGCACGACAGGGGCCTCTGGGGCCAACGTCCTGACTTTC CASSLSTTGASGANVLTF
few - TRBJ2-3 TRBV7-2 TGTGCCAGCAGCTTAGTAGGGGGGAAAACAGATACGCAGTATTTT CASSLVGGKTDTQYF
- - TRBJ1-2 TRBV29-1 TGCAGCGTTTCACCGCAGGGGCCCTATGGCTACACCTTC CSVSPQGPYGYTF
few - TRBJ2-5 TRBV6-1 TGTGCCAGCAGTCGTGCAGGGAAAGGCCAAGAGACCCAGTACTTC CASSRAGKGQETQYF
many - TRBJ1-4 TRBV5-1 TGCGCCAGCGCGGACAGAGGGAATGAAAAACTGTTTTTT CASADRGNEKLFF
- TRBD1 TRBJ1-3 TRBV12-3/TRBV12-4 TGTGCCAGCAGTTCAGGGGGACAGGGACGTTACACCATATATTTT CASSSGGQGRYTIYF
few - TRBJ2-1 TRBV5-1 TGCGCCAGCAGCCCTATCTGGACCAGTAACAATGAGCAGTTCTTC CASSPIWTSNNEQFF
- - TRBJ1-2 TRBV27 TGTGCCAGCAGTTTCCGAAAGGCGTACGGCTACACCTTC CASSFRKAYGYTF
- - TRBJ1-2 TRBV11-1 TGTGCCAGCAGCTTCCCCCCCTATACTGACAGAGCCGAGAACTATGGCTACACCTTC CASSFPPYTDRAENYGYTF
few - TRBJ2-3 TRBV20-1 TGCAGTGCCCGCGGACATCCCGCTAGCACAGATACGCAGTATTTT CSARGHPASTDTQYF
- TRBD2 TRBJ2-5 TRBV20-1 TGCAGTGCTGAGACTAGCGGGGGGGCTGAAGAGACCCAGTACTTC CSAETSGGAEETQYF
few TRBD1 TRBJ1-5 TRBV18 TGTGCCAGCTCCCGATCTACAGGGGGCAGAAATCAGCCCCAGCATTTT CASSRSTGGRNQPQHF
few - TRBJ2-1 TRBV5-1 TGCGCCAGCAGCTTGGGACTAGTTGTTGCCAATGAGCAGTTCTTC CASSLGLVVANEQFF
few - TRBJ1-4 TRBV2 TGTGCCAGCAGTGAAGGCGGGACGGGTAATGAAAAACTGTTTTTT CASSEGGTGNEKLFF
few - TRBJ2-5 TRBV15 TGTGCCACCAGCCCGAGGGGAGGAGAGACCCAGTACTTC CATSPRGGETQYF
- - TRBJ1-3 TRBV4-2 TGTGCCAGCAGCCATGGGGACGCCAGCTCTGGAAACACCATATATTTT CASSHGDASSGNTIYF
- TRBD1 TRBJ1-2 TRBV2 TGTGCCAGCAGTGAAAGGTCCCGGACAGGGGGGCATTATGGCTACACCTTC CASSERSRTGGHYGYTF
- - TRBJ2-6 TRBV2 TGTGCCAGCAGTGTGTACTCTGGGGCCAACGTCCTGACTTTC CASSVYSGANVLTF
few - TRBJ2-1 TRBV5-1 TGCGCCAGCAGCCTCAACCGGGGGTACAATGAGCAGTTCTTC CASSLNRGYNEQFF
few - TRBJ2-1 TRBV5-1 TGCGCCAGCAGCCCTAGCGTGGCTCGCAATGAGCAGTTCTTC CASSPSVARNEQFF
- - TRBJ2-1 TRBV24-1 TGTGCCACCAGTGACCCATTTGGACCATCGAGGACCTACAATGAGCAGTTCTTC CATSDPFGPSRTYNEQFF
few TRBD2 TRBJ2-5 TRBV4-1 TGCGCCAGCAGCCAAGAAAGGCGGCTAGCGGGGGGTAACCAAGAGACCCAGTACTTC CASSQERRLAGGNQETQYF
few TRBD1 TRBJ2-2 TRBV20-1 TGCAGTGCTAGAGATTCGAGACAGGGGGACACCGGGGAGCTGTTTTTT CSARDSRQGDTGELFF
few - TRBJ2-1 TRBV20-1 TGCAGTGCTAGAGATCGGATCGGGGGGCTTTCCTACAATGAGCAGTTCTTC CSARDRIGGLSYNEQFF
- TRBD2 TRBJ2-1 TRBV4-3 TGCGCCAGCAGCCAAGATCGAGTAGCGGGGCGTGAGCAGTTCTTC CASSQDRVAGREQFF
few - TRBJ1-2 TRBV7-2 TGTGCCAGCAGCTACAATCAGGGGATCTATGGCTACACCTTC CASSYNQGIYGYTF